This entry is about one T cell receptor beta chain. Its antigen is unknown. Base qualities are not recorded, but no much larger clone differs from it by a single base. The sample originates from a study of T cell responses to AZD1222 COVID-19 vaccine (dated by TCRdb to the early 2020s). General notes on the study: AZD1222 recipients given second doses at about 4 weeks or at about 12 weeks were pooled, since spike-specific TCR depth and breadth were not found to differ between the two schedules. Enrollment into the trials was organized by age into subgroups of 18-55, 56-69 and 70-plus years, and those subgroups contained 148, 28 and 57 TCR-sequenced participants, respectively. A total of over 230 trial participants underwent TCR sequencing, of whom approximately 200 had received two doses of AZD1222 and 26 had received two doses of the MenACWY control vaccine. Study-wide findings and limitations: Epitopes outside the regions mutated in the B.1.351 and B.1.1.7 variants were reportedly recognized by nearly half of the unique spike-specific TCRs. Spike-specific TCR breadth and depth rose significantly after two AZD1222 doses compared with day 0 and with MenACWY recipients. Most participants were white British and females outnumbered males, and the authors suggested that clonal diversity may have been underestimated. The 56-69-year group was small, and its depth increase did not reach significance, likely because of low power. CD4 TCRs associated with the vaccine covered the entire spike protein, and the dominant responses were in regions 160-218 and 743-854. Because no samples from the day 14 peak response were available, repertoires could be characterized only after the peak T cell response. Conclusions about previously exposed vaccinees were limited because only six AZD1222 recipients were SARS-CoV-2 seropositive at baseline.

CDR1 and CDR2 are read off the germline V gene (reference sequence) as LNHDA and SQIVND. The CDR3 covers 14 residues, taking in both the cysteine and the phenylalanine. Of the read, only the CDR3 DNA is kept; its 42 bases are in frame from base 1. Cut back by 1 base and 4 bases, the V and J ends lie 10 bases apart. The time point label here, explained by the study, means: baseline before first vaccination. Samples from vaccinated people were obtained from the UK trials COV001 and COV002, which included a single-blind randomized controlled phase 2/3 trial of AZD1222 (ChAdOx1 nCoV-19) in healthy adults. Trial participant PBMC samples were collected at day 0 and day 28 after the second dose for TCRbeta chain sequencing. The CDR3 regions of human TCRbeta chains were subjected to immunosequencing. Processing in the source paper ran as follows. Repertoire TCRs were checked for matches against a reference library of SARS-CoV-2-specific TCRs that had been generated using the MIRA antigen-specificity platform. Breadth was defined as the fraction of unique TCRs that were SARS-CoV-2-associated, and depth was defined as the fraction of total T cells that were SARS-CoV-2-associated. Using the MIRA data, every spike-specific TCR was mapped to the spike region that the TCR reacted to and assigned to either a CD4 or a CD8 class. Log10-transformed breadth and depth values were compared by one-way ANOVA with Sidak's multiple comparisons tests. TCRdb limited this immuneACCESS table to in-frame rearrangements with V and J called. A share of clones is missing; checked studies link under half to unresolved V genes, and the rest is unexplained. That table is the source of V, J and clone size, and D and trimming were worked out from the DNA. This sample comprises 120,000 or so clones, around nine tenths of them detected only once. The ten largest clones add up to roughly 1.8% of the sample.

The input for sequencing was peripheral blood, taken on day 0 of AZD1222 vaccination. The sequence was collected from an adult in good health. The chain was built from TRBV19 and TRBJ1-2; the D gene is not confidently resolved. CDR3 sequence: CASSIGGLPYGYTF. The nucleotides are TGTGCCAGTAGTATAGGGGGTTTACCCTATGGCTACACCTTC.